The sequence of this T cell receptor beta chain was determined in a study of blood T cell repertoires in COVID-19. Study as a whole: The samples span acute and convalescent COVID-19 from the United States, Italy and Spain. In each case, the material was cDNA or gDNA derived from T cells, B-cell-depleted T cells, or PBMCs.

Assay used: immunoSEQ multiplex PCR; TCRdb lists only in-frame clones, some missing. The repertoire has roughly 150,000 clones, about 79% of them found once; the top ten carry about 7.2%. With V trimmed by 4 bases and J by 6 bases, 5 bases remained unmatched. Germline loops: CDR1 SGHAT, CDR2 FQNNGV. CDR3 length: 15 residues. The sequence came from a woman in her forties or fifties in a cohort sampled during active or convalescent COVID-19. The sample consisted of peripheral blood. The chain links TRBV11-2 to TRBJ2-1; 11 positions agree with TRBD2. The CDR3 is CASSSLAGGFNEQFF. CDR3 DNA: TGTGCCAGCAGCTCCTTAGCGGGGGGGTTCAATGAGCAGTTCTTC.